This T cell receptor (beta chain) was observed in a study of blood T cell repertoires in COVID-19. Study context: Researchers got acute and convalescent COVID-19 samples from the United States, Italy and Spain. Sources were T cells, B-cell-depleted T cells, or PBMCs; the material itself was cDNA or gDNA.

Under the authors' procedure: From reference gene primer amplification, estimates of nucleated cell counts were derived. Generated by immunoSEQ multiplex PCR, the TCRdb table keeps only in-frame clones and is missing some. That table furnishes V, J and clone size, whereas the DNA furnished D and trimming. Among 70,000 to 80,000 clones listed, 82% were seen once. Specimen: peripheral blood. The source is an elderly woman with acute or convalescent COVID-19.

The CDR3 loop reads CASSWGRSGSDTGELFF. The CDR3 coding sequence is TGTGCCAGCAGTTGGGGCAGGAGCGGGAGTGACACCGGGGAGCTGTTTTTT. The chain has TRBV27 and TRBJ2-2; 8 bases agree with TRBD2. CDR3 length: 17 amino acids. Germline CDR1 and CDR2: MNHEY and SMNVEV (reference sequence). With V trimmed by 4 bases and J by 3 bases, 10 bases remained unmatched.